One and the same sample provided the 8 T cell receptor beta chains below, sequenced in a study of T cells in Graves' hyperthyroidism and ophthalmopathy. RNA transcripts gave rise to amplified TCR beta CDR3 regions. RT-PCR in the first round (using the HTBI primer set) targeted the TCR CDR3. TCRdb analysed the multiplex PCR reads with MiXCR anew, one entry per CDR3 protein. The sample contains 800,000 or so distinct CDR3 sequences, over 35% of which appear only once. Material for sequencing was blood. Source of these receptors: a man younger than 30 with Graves' hyperthyroidism.

This clonotype was counted at least ten times. V is TRBV29-1 and J is TRBJ1-1; TRBD1 matches at 8 bases. CDR1 and CDR2 (germline): SQVTM, ANQGSEA. There are 13 residues in the CDR3. V dropped 7 bases and J dropped 1; count of bases not matched to a gene: 5. The CDR3, as DNA: TGCAGCGGTTCACAGGGGGGGAACACTGAAGCTTTCTTT. This sequence encodes CSGSQGGNTEAFF.

Ten or more counts support this clonotype. This CDR3 reads CSAPVASGYEQYF. CDR3 nucleotide sequence: TGCAGTGCCCCGGTGGCTAGCGGGTACGAGCAGTACTTC. The chain couples TRBV20-1 to TRBJ2-7, with 8 nucleotides matching TRBD2. With 6 bases clipped from V and 4 bases from J, the junction kept 8 bases outside the gene matches. CDR3 length equals 13 residues. Germline assignment: CDR1 DFQATT and CDR2 SNEGSKA (reference sequence).

About this clonotype itself: One end of the junction is discordant with germline, which a read error may explain. The genes are TRBV9 and TRBJ2-7; weak D call: TRBD1 (6 bases). CDR3 size: 13 residues. Germline V gene lookup returns CDR1 SGDLS and CDR2 YYNGEE. Here the CDR3 DNA reads TGTGCCAGCAGTCAGCAGGGGCCAGATACGCAGTATTTC. This sequence encodes CASSQQGPDTQYF. Full variable domain (remainder filled in from reference TRBV9 and TRBJ2-7): DSGVTQTPKHLITATGQRVTLRCSPRSGDLSVYWYQQSLDQGLQFLIQYYNGEERAKGNILERFSAQQFPDLHSELNLSSLELGDSALYFCASSQQGPDTQYFGPGTRLTVT.

This sequence joins TRBV7-9 and TRBJ1-2; D ambiguous. The V end lost 1 base, the J end lost 4 bases, and 10 bases lay between the germline ends. The CDR3 has 14 residues. Germline V gene sequence: CDR1 SEHNR, CDR2 FQNEAQ (reference sequence). This CDR3 is CASSLVSSVYGYTF. The CDR3 DNA is TGTGCCAGCAGCTTAGTTAGCTCGGTCTATGGCTACACCTTC.

In its sample, this clonotype was seen many times. The V gene is TRBV19, the J gene TRBJ1-1, with D unclear. The CDR3 covers 13 residues. V was cut by 6 bases and J by 1 base, with 9 bases left in between. CDR1 is LNHDA, CDR2 SQIVND, per germline (reference sequence). The CDR3 loop is CASSSTSNTEAFF. CDR3 DNA sequence: TGTGCCAGTAGCTCCACCTCGAACACTGAAGCTTTCTTT.

The J gene is TRBJ1-2, the V gene TRBV9; D is unresolved. CDR1 and CDR2 from the germline V gene are SGDLS and YYNGEE. Between the trimmed V and J ends, which lost 0 bases and 8 bases, there was a span of 5 bases. The CDR3 is made up of 11 amino acids. The CDR3 DNA is TGTGCCAGCAGCGTAGGAGGCGGCTACACCTTC. Encoded protein: CASSVGGGYTF.

This clonotype was counted ten times or more. V usage is TRBV10-3 and J usage is TRBJ1-6; no reliable D call. Germline V CDR1 and CDR2: ENHRY, SYGVKD. V lost 8 bases and J 9 bases, leaving 14 bases between the germline ends. There are 13 residues in the CDR3. CDR3 loop: CAISTEGISPLHF. The CDR3 DNA reads as TGTGCCATCTCGACTGAAGGGATTTCACCCCTCCACTTT.

This clonotype was recorded many times. The chain carries TRBV5-8 and TRBJ1-3; D possibly corresponds to TRBD1 (5 bases). There are 11 residues in the CDR3. Germline values: CDR1 SGHTS, CDR2 YDEGEE. The V end was cut by 5 bases, the J end by 8 bases, with 8 bases between. CDR3 protein: CASSPGDTIYF. In DNA form, the CDR3 reads TGTGCCAGCAGTCCGGGGGACACCATATATTTT.